This T cell receptor (beta chain) was documented in a study of shared clonotypes between healthy human individuals. On the study more broadly: The study drew on two women and a few men aged 18 to 49 as donors.

Produced via immunoSEQ multiplex PCR; TCRdb's table is partial and in-frame only. The sample carries some 2,500,000 clones, approximately 93% recorded once. The CDR3 runs to 15 residues. After removal of 4 bases from V and 1 base from J, the junction contained 5 bases not matched to a gene. Germline V gene sequence: CDR1 SGHRS, CDR2 YFSETQ. This rearrangement joins TRBV5-1 to TRBJ2-3, with TRBD1 matching over 8 bases. The sample comprised naive CD4+ T cells from PBMCs. The subset is: CD45RA+ positively selected. This sequence was found in a man between 18 and 35 years old in good health. Some clones in this sample may be carry-over from other donors' samples. The CDR3: CASSTRQGRTDTQYF. The CDR3 DNA follows: TGCGCCAGCAGCACACGACAGGGGCGCACAGATACGCAGTATTTT.